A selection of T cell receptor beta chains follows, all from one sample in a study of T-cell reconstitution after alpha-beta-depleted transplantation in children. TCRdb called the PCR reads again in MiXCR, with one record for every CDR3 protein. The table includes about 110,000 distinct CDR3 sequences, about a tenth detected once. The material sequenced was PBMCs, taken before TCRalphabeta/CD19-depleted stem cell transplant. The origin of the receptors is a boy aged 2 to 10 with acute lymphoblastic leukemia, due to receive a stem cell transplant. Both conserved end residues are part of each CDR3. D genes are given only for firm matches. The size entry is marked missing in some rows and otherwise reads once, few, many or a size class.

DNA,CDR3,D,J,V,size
TGTGCCAGCAGCGTACTAGATGCCGGGGAGCTGTTTTTT,CASSVLDAGELFF,NA,TRBJ2-2,TRBV9,many
TGTGCCAGCAGTTTAAATTTCGGGCGGGAGCGGTCAGATACGCAGTATTTT,CASSLNFGRERSDTQYF,TRBD2,TRBJ2-3,TRBV12-3/TRBV12-4,few
TGCAGTGCTAGAGACCGCAGGAGCTCCTACAATGAGCAGTTCTTC,CSARDRRSSYNEQFF,NA,TRBJ2-1,TRBV20-1,NA
TGCAGTGCTAGATCGGGGGTCCGTGGCTACACCTTC,CSARSGVRGYTF,NA,TRBJ1-2,TRBV20-1,NA
TGCGCCAGCAGCTTGGCTTCGGGGGGCGAGCAGTACTTC,CASSLASGGEQYF,TRBD2,TRBJ2-7,TRBV5-1,many
TGCAGTGCTAAGACTAGCAGCGAGACCCAGTACTTC,CSAKTSSETQYF,TRBD2,TRBJ2-5,TRBV20-1,many
TGTGCCAGCAGCTTGACGGGGGTTCATCAGCCCCAGCATTTT,CASSLTGVHQPQHF,NA,TRBJ1-5,TRBV7-2,few
TGCGCCAGCAGCCGGGACAGGGGGAACTATGGCTACACCTTC,CASSRDRGNYGYTF,TRBD1,TRBJ1-2,TRBV4-1,few
TGTGCCAGCAGCGAGGGGCAGGGCCTCGCGGACACCGGGGAGCTGTTTTTT,CASSEGQGLADTGELFF,NA,TRBJ2-2,TRBV7-9,many
TGTGCCACCAGTGGGGTTAGCTCCTACAATGAGCAGTTCTTC,CATSGVSSYNEQFF,NA,TRBJ2-1,TRBV24-1,few